The 26 T cell receptor beta chains below come from one sample, sequenced in a study of blood T cell repertoires in COVID-19 (dated by TCRdb to 2020 to 2022). The library came from the immunoSEQ multiplex PCR assay. TCRdb retrieved this table from immuneACCESS and kept in-frame rearrangements only. Not all clones are present; in checked studies, unresolved V genes account for under half, and no reason is known for the remainder. Here the sample has 90,000 to 100,000 clones; about 70% occur a single time. In total, the top ten clones hold 20% to 25% of the sample. Source material: peripheral blood. All receptors derive from a woman aged 60-75 years in a cohort sampled during active or convalescent COVID-19.

The J gene is TRBJ1-3, the V gene TRBV7-9; a weak D match, TRBD1 (6 bases). The germline CDR1 and CDR2 sequences are SEHNR and FQNEAQ (reference sequence). The ends were cut back, 3 bases at V and 2 bases at J, with 14 bases in the middle. CDR3 length: 16 amino acids. CDR3 coding DNA: TGTGCCAGCAGCTTCCTCGGGACACAAACTGGAAACACCATATATTTT. Its protein product is CASSFLGTQTGNTIYF.

The CDR3 DNA follows: TGTGCCAGCAGTGTAGCGGGGGAGCTCAATGAGCAGTTCTTC. As protein: CASSVAGELNEQFF. This chain links TRBV28 with TRBJ2-1, with 9 bases matching TRBD2. The V gene's germline CDR1 is MDHEN and CDR2 SYDVKM. This CDR3 region has 14 residues. The V and J ends lost 5 bases and 6 bases, in that order; junction bases with no gene match: 5.

This chain uses TRBV27 with TRBJ2-3; TRBD2 matches 9 bases. Germline CDR1 and CDR2: MNHEY and SMNVEV (reference sequence). With V trimmed by 5 bases and J by 0 bases, 9 bases remained unmatched. The CDR3 contains 17 residues. In DNA form, the CDR3 reads TGTGCCAGCAGTGCCCGCCCTAGCGGGATCAGCACAGATACGCAGTATTTT. Translation: CASSARPSGISTDTQYF.

The rearrangement uses TRBV28 and TRBJ1-6; 9 nucleotides match TRBD1. The CDR3 contains 17 residues. The germline gives CDR1 MDHEN, CDR2 SYDVKM. V shed 4 bases, J shed 7 bases, and the junction held 11 bases outside the gene matches. CDR3 sequence: CASSSGQGILWNSPLHF. The DNA for the CDR3 is TGTGCCAGCAGTTCGGGACAGGGTATACTATGGAATTCACCCCTCCACTTT.

This clone was observed a few times. This CDR3 is CASSPGGWRGEETQYF. CDR3 coding DNA: TGTGCCAGCAGCCCGGGAGGGTGGCGGGGGGAAGAGACCCAGTACTTC. This chain links TRBV5-4 with TRBJ2-5, with 8 bases lining up with TRBD2. CDR3 length: 16 amino acids. V lost 4 bases to trimming and J lost 3 bases; unmatched junction nucleotides: 11. Germline V CDR1 and CDR2: SGHNT, YYREEE (reference sequence).

This clone was detected only a few times. This chain joins TRBV19 and TRBJ1-5; 9 nucleotides align to TRBD1. CDR3 size: 20 residues. Germline values: CDR1 LNHDA, CDR2 SQIVND (reference sequence). J was trimmed by 1 base and V by 0 bases; bases with no gene match: 13. CDR3 sequence (DNA): TGTGCCAGTAGTATAGATAGCGAGACAGGGGGGTATCGAAGCAATCAGCCCCAGCATTTT. This gives the protein CASSIDSETGGYRSNQPQHF.

The gene calls are TRBV13 and TRBJ1-1, with a weak D call TRBD1 (5 bases). In germline, CDR1 is PRHDT, CDR2 FYEKMQ (reference sequence). The CDR3 totals 15 residues. V dropped 2 bases and J dropped 1 base, with 11 bases sitting between them. CDR3 sequence (DNA): TGTGCCAGCAGCTTAACCGCAGGGCCGAACACTGAAGCTTTCTTT. Its protein is CASSLTAGPNTEAFF.

The V and J genes are TRBV28 and TRBJ2-5; D is possibly TRBD2 (5 bases). V was trimmed by 2 bases and J by 7 bases, leaving 17 bases between them. This CDR3 region has 15 residues. CDR1 and CDR2 (germline): MDHEN, SYDVKM. CDR3 nucleotides: TGTGCCAGCAGTTTAACTCCAGGAGGCCTAGGGACCCAGTACTTC. Its protein is CASSLTPGGLGTQYF.

This clone was picked up one time. J is TRBJ2-3 and V is TRBV19; 11 positions match TRBD2. With 5 bases clipped from V and 4 bases from J, the junction kept 8 bases outside the gene matches. Germline CDR1 reads LNHDA; CDR2 reads SQIVND (reference sequence). The CDR3 covers 16 residues. The CDR3 spells CASSGLTSGASDTQYF. As DNA, the CDR3 is TGTGCCAGTAGTGGGCTGACTAGCGGGGCCTCAGATACGCAGTATTTT.

This clone was recorded at least ten times. The genes are TRBV7-9 and TRBJ1-5, with D tentatively TRBD1 (6 bases). V was trimmed by 5 bases and J by 7 bases, leaving 18 bases between them. Germline lookup yields CDR1 SEHNR and CDR2 FQNEAQ (reference sequence). The CDR3 extends over 15 amino acids. The CDR3 protein is CASSPQQGWRQPQHF. Here the CDR3 DNA reads TGTGCCAGCAGCCCCCAACAGGGTTGGAGGCAGCCCCAGCATTTT.

J is TRBJ1-3 and V is TRBV6-5; D is perhaps TRBD1 (5 bases). The V gene lost 2 bases and the J gene lost 2 bases, with 10 bases spanning the gap. This CDR3 contains 15 residues. Germline CDR1 reads MNHEY; CDR2 reads SVGAGI. CDR3 bases: TGTGCCAGCAGTTACCGGGGGAACCCTGGAAACACCATATATTTT. Translation: CASSYRGNPGNTIYF.

The chain employs TRBV19 and TRBJ1-2, with 10 nucleotides matching TRBD1. With V trimmed by 5 bases and J by 8 bases, 5 bases remained unmatched. This CDR3 has 13 amino acids. CDR1 LNHDA and CDR2 SQIVND come from the germline V gene (reference sequence). The CDR3 reads CASSVTGGKGYTF. CDR3 sequence (DNA): TGTGCCAGTAGTGTGACAGGGGGCAAAGGCTACACCTTC.

This clone has at least ten counts. V and J are TRBV2 and TRBJ2-5; D gene uncertain. CDR1 is SNHLY, CDR2 FYNNEI, per germline. Trimming removed 4 bases at V and 5 bases at J, with 8 bases between. This CDR3 is built from 12 residues. The CDR3 nucleotides are TGTGCCAGCAGTGGACCCGGGGAGACCCAGTACTTC. Translated: CASSGPGETQYF.

The rearrangement links TRBV5-1 to TRBJ2-7; no clear D gene. This CDR3 region has 14 residues. In germline, CDR1 is SGHRS, CDR2 YFSETQ. V dropped 0 bases and J dropped 4 bases, with 11 bases sitting between them. The CDR3 nucleotides are TGCGCCAGCAGCTTGGATCTTTGGGCGTACGAGCAGTACTTC. It translates to CASSLDLWAYEQYF.

The chain links TRBV7-2 to TRBJ1-3; the D gene is possibly TRBD1 (6 bases). The CDR3 is 15 amino acids. Germline V CDR1 and CDR2: SGHTA, FQGNSA. V lost 5 bases and J 1 base, leaving 12 bases between the germline ends. The DNA of the CDR3 is TGTGCCAGCAGCCCCTCCAGGGGTTCTGGAAACACCATATATTTT. Protein product: CASSPSRGSGNTIYF.

The J gene is TRBJ2-1, the V gene TRBV19; the D gene is possibly TRBD2 (6 bases). Germline V gives CDR1 LNHDA, CDR2 SQIVND (reference sequence). Trimming cost V 5 bases and J 7 bases, with 27 bases left between them. CDR3 size: 18 residues. CDR3 in amino acids: CASSSEGEWRLRENEQFF. The CDR3 DNA sequence: TGTGCCAGTAGTTCAGAAGGAGAATGGAGACTCCGGGAGAATGAGCAGTTCTTC.

This clone was seen a handful of times. The gene calls are TRBV5-1 and TRBJ1-3, with 7 bases identical to TRBD1. The J segment lost 2 bases and the V segment lost 4 bases, leaving 6 bases of the junction unmatched. This CDR3 has 15 residues. Germline CDR1 is SGHRS and CDR2 is YFSETQ. Written as DNA, the CDR3 is TGCGCCAGCAGCCTGCGGGACAGTACTGGAAACACCATATATTTT. Protein: CASSLRDSTGNTIYF.

This clone was observed a handful of times. The rearrangement joins TRBV10-3 to TRBJ2-1; D is undetermined. V was trimmed by 0 bases and J by 6 bases, leaving 9 bases between them. Per the germline V gene, CDR1 is ENHRY and CDR2 is SYGVKD. The CDR3 is 14 amino acids. The CDR3 protein is CAISESFSVNEQFF. The CDR3 region has the DNA TGTGCCATCAGTGAGTCGTTCTCGGTCAATGAGCAGTTCTTC.

The J gene is TRBJ2-3, the V gene TRBV3-1 (or the pseudogene TRBV3-2); 8 bases line up with TRBD2. The CDR3 sequence is 16 residues long. J was trimmed by 1 base and V by 3 bases; bases with no gene match: 6. Germline V gives CDR1 LGHDT, CDR2 YNNKEL (reference sequence). The CDR3 nucleotides read TGTGCCAGCAGCCAGAGAGCGGGGGCCGGCACAGATACGCAGTATTTT. This codes for CASSQRAGAGTDTQYF.

The chain combines TRBV10-1 with TRBJ2-2, with 12 nucleotides matching TRBD2. The germline V gene has CDR1 WNHNN and CDR2 SYGVQD (reference sequence). The V segment lost 4 bases and the J segment 0 bases; nucleotides outside the gene matches: 9. This CDR3 contains 19 residues. The CDR3 loop reads CASSGLRLAGGPNTGELFF. In DNA form, the CDR3 reads TGCGCCAGCAGTGGGCTTCGGCTAGCGGGGGGGCCGAACACCGGGGAGCTGTTTTTT.

This rearrangement joins TRBV7-3 to TRBJ2-2; TRBD1 might be the D (6 bases). The CDR3 length is 17 residues. Germline V lookup: CDR1 SGHTA, CDR2 FQGTGA. V dropped 4 bases and J dropped 5 bases, with 20 bases sitting between them. CDR3 region: CASSSLTGGGRTGELFF. CDR3 bases: TGTGCCAGCAGCTCACTTACTGGGGGCGGAAGGACCGGGGAGCTGTTTTTT.

This clone was observed a single time. This chain connects TRBV6-5 to TRBJ1-2, with 7 bases lining up with TRBD1. Germline V lookup: CDR1 MNHEY, CDR2 SVGAGI. Trimming took 5 bases from V and 7 from J; bases not matched to a gene: 13. The CDR3 is 15 residues long. The CDR3 loop is CASSRVTGSSVGYTF. In DNA, the CDR3 is TGTGCCAGCAGTAGGGTGACAGGGTCGAGCGTTGGCTACACCTTC.

CDR3 loop: CASSLIVGGTGNTIYF. For the CDR3, the DNA is TGCGCCAGCAGCTTGATTGTAGGGGGAACTGGAAACACCATATATTTT. The chain joins TRBV5-1 to TRBJ1-3, with a tentative D call TRBD1 (6 bases). V lost 1 base, J lost 2 bases, and 13 bases lay in between. This CDR3 has 16 amino acids. Germline V gives CDR1 SGHRS, CDR2 YFSETQ.

The rearrangement joins TRBV2 to TRBJ1-1, with 11 nucleotides matching TRBD1. The V gene's germline CDR1 is SNHLY and CDR2 FYNNEI. The CDR3 has 16 residues. Unmatched junction bases numbered 13, after V lost 4 bases and J lost 9 bases. The CDR3 nucleotides are TGTGCCAGCAGTGCTTATAAGGGACAGGGGGGTTCTAAAGCTTTCTTT. The encoded protein is CASSAYKGQGGSKAFF.

This chain joins TRBV4-2 and TRBJ2-7; TRBD1 agrees at 9 bases. The CDR3 totals 16 residues. Per germline, CDR1 LGHNA and CDR2 YNFKEQ. V was pared by 4 bases and J by 0 bases, with 7 bases of the junction left unmatched. The CDR3 here is CASSPNRDRVSYEQYF. The CDR3 DNA reads TGTGCCAGCAGCCCGAACCGGGACAGGGTCTCCTACGAGCAGTACTTC.

This clone occurred once. The CDR3 DNA is TGTGCCAGCAGTTTGGAGGGGACAGGGGGCTTCTCCTACGAGCAGTACTTC. It specifies CASSLEGTGGFSYEQYF. The J gene is TRBJ2-7, the V gene TRBV27, with 12 bases aligning to TRBD1. This CDR3 spans 17 amino acids. After removal of 3 bases from V and 0 bases from J, the junction contained 6 bases not matched to a gene. CDR1 and CDR2 from the germline V gene are MNHEY and SMNVEV (reference sequence).